What follows are 22 T cell receptor beta chains derived from one specimen sequenced in a study of molecular identifiers for immune sequencing clone quantification. TCRdb reprocessed the PCR reads with MiXCR, giving one entry per CDR3 protein. The sample includes some 320,000 distinct CDR3 sequences, 20% to 25% of them seen just once. Source material: naive CD8+ T cells from blood, with Jurkat cell RNA spiked in. Subset here: FACS-sorted CD8+CD4-CCR7+CD45RA+ naive T cells. The receptors were sampled from a human donor in good health. Some libraries in this study had Jurkat cell RNA spiked in.

This clonotype appeared many times. J is TRBJ2-3 and V is TRBV28; maybe TRBD2 (5 bases). The CDR3 runs 14 residues. Germline assignment: CDR1 MDHEN and CDR2 SYDVKM. V was trimmed by 4 bases and J by 5 bases, leaving 13 bases between them. CDR3 DNA sequence: TGTGCCAGCAGTTCCGAGCGAGGGATAGATACGCAGTATTTT. Encoded protein: CASSSERGIDTQYF.

This clonotype has ten or more counts. The rearrangement joins TRBV20-1 to TRBJ2-7; 7 bases agree with TRBD1. The trim removed 0 bases at V and 0 bases at J, leaving 5 bases unmatched. Germline CDR1 is DFQATT and CDR2 is SNEGSKA (reference sequence). CDR3 length: 15 residues. CDR3 amino acids: CSARDGTASSYEQYF. CDR3 sequence (DNA): TGCAGTGCTAGAGACGGGACAGCGAGCTCCTACGAGCAGTACTTC.

The chain is built from TRBV4-3 and TRBJ1-1; D gene ambiguous. Germline CDR1 and CDR2: LGHNA and YSLEER. The CDR3 contains 19 residues. Trimming removed 1 base from V and 0 bases from J, with 21 bases in between. CDR3 sequence (DNA): TGCGCCAGCAGCCAAGTCCCCTTTGGGCCAGAAAACATGAACACTGAAGCTTTCTTT. Its protein product is CASSQVPFGPENMNTEAFF.

The rearrangement uses TRBV24-1 and TRBJ1-5; D uncertain. The germline V gene encodes CDR1 KGHDR and CDR2 SFDVKD. The CDR3 contains 15 residues. Trimming left V 4 bases short and J 5 bases short, with 14 bases between. DNA of the CDR3: TGTGCCACCAGTGACCCCCCCATGGTATATCAGCCCCAGCATTTT. Amino acid sequence: CATSDPPMVYQPQHF.

Concerning this clonotype itself: The germline gene is not matched at one end of the junction; a read error may be the cause. The chain has TRBV19 and TRBJ2-3; D is possibly TRBD2 (5 bases). This CDR3 has 15 residues. The V gene's germline CDR1 is LNHDA and CDR2 SQIVND (reference sequence). CDR3 protein: CASSMRGSRTDTRYF. The CDR3 coding sequence is TGTGCCAGTAGTATGCGAGGGTCCCGCACAGATACGCGGTATTTT.

This clonotype was detected many times. The rearrangement links TRBV9 to TRBJ1-6; D is possibly TRBD1 (6 bases). Trimming cost V 0 bases and J 8 bases, with 15 bases left between them. The CDR3 length is 16 residues. The germline V gene has CDR1 SGDLS and CDR2 YYNGEE. The CDR3 DNA follows: TGTGCCAGCAGCGTAGCAGGGGCGGACCCGGATTCACCCCTCCACTTT. It is translated as CASSVAGADPDSPLHF.

As DNA, the CDR3 is TGTGCCAGCAGTACCTCACAGGGCTTCTACGAGCAGTACTTC. This gives the protein CASSTSQGFYEQYF. This chain connects TRBV6-1 to TRBJ2-7; perhaps TRBD1 as D (6 bases). Germline CDR1 is MNHNS and CDR2 is SASEGT. The CDR3 is made up of 14 amino acids. Between the trimmed V and J ends, which lost 5 bases and 3 bases, there was a span of 14 bases.

Remarks on this clonotype: A much more abundant neighbour one base away suggests this may be a read error. The rearrangement links TRBV12-3 or TRBV12-4 to TRBJ2-1; no reliable D call. V was pared by 4 bases and J by 3 bases, with 10 bases between. This CDR3 is 14 amino acids long. The CDR3 loop is CASSSPSFYNEQFF. Here the CDR3 DNA reads TGTGCCAGCAGTTCCCCGAGCTTCTACAATGAGCAGTTCTTC.

This clonotype showed up just a few times. A much larger clone differs from this one at a single base, so this may be a read error. This chain uses TRBV4-3 with TRBJ1-1; D remains unclear. From germline, CDR1 is LGHNA and CDR2 YSLEER. Between the trimmed V and J ends, which lost 1 base and 3 bases, there was a span of 12 bases. The length of the CDR3 is 15 residues. DNA of the CDR3: TGCGCCAGCAGCCAAGGTCACAACAGTTACACTGAAGCTTTCTTT. This gives the protein CASSQGHNSYTEAFF.

This clonotype was recorded many times. This chain joins TRBV20-1 and TRBJ2-1; TRBD2 matches at 7 bases. Germline V gene data show CDR1 as DFQATT and CDR2 as SNEGSKA (reference sequence). The CDR3 length is 17 residues. With 1 base clipped from V and 4 bases from J, the junction kept 13 bases outside the gene matches. The CDR3 nucleotides are TGCAGTGCTAGAGGCCGGTTGGCGGGAGAGCCTTACAATGAGCAGTTCTTC. Amino acids: CSARGRLAGEPYNEQFF.

In the case of this clonotype: A much larger clone lies a single base off, so this may be a read error. The chain carries TRBV14 and TRBJ2-3, with D possibly matching TRBD1 (5 bases). Per the germline V gene, CDR1 is SGHDN and CDR2 is FVKESK. The CDR3 length is 15 residues. Deletions cut 0 bases from V and 4 bases from J, with 11 bases between. CDR3 sequence reads: CASSQDSQGPDTQYF. The CDR3 DNA sequence: TGTGCCAGCAGCCAAGATTCCCAGGGTCCAGATACGCAGTATTTT.

In this sample, this clonotype turned up many times. V is TRBV2 and J is TRBJ2-7; 7 bases are shared with TRBD1. The CDR3 spans 15 residues. CDR1 is SNHLY and CDR2 is FYNNEI in the germline V gene. With 1 base clipped from V and 0 bases from J, the junction kept 3 bases outside the gene matches. The CDR3 bases are TGTGCCAGCAGTGAAGGGGGGACAGCCTCCTACGAGCAGTACTTC. It yields the protein CASSEGGTASYEQYF.

Only a few counts were recorded for this clonotype. This sequence joins TRBV30 and TRBJ2-7; possibly TRBD2 for D (5 bases). CDR1 is GTSNPN, CDR2 SVGIG, per germline (reference sequence). There are 14 residues in the CDR3. Trimming left V 3 bases short and J 2 bases short, with 14 bases between. In DNA form, the CDR3 reads TGTGCCTGGAGCCCCGGGAACTTAGCCTACGAGCAGTACTTC. Protein sequence: CAWSPGNLAYEQYF.

At least ten counts were recorded for this clonotype. The V gene is TRBV30, the J gene TRBJ1-5; no firm D call. The V end lost 0 bases, the J end lost 0 bases, and 9 bases lay between the germline ends. The CDR3 covers 15 residues. CDR1 and CDR2 from the germline V gene are GTSNPN and SVGIG (reference sequence). CDR3 nucleotides: TGTGCCTGGAGTGTTGGAGCGGTTAGCAATCAGCCCCAGCATTTT. This sequence encodes CAWSVGAVSNQPQHF.

This clonotype was counted a few times. Being one base from a much bigger clone, this may be a read error. The chain joins TRBV2 to TRBJ2-3; 9 bases map to TRBD2. The CDR3 is 15 residues long. Germline V gene lookup returns CDR1 SNHLY and CDR2 FYNNEI. The V and J ends lost 7 bases and 3 bases, in that order; junction bases with no gene match: 8. The CDR3 DNA reads TGTGCCAGCACTACAGCGGGGGGAAGGACAGATACGCAGTATTTT. Its translation is CASTTAGGRTDTQYF.

At least ten counts were recorded for this clonotype. The CDR3 loop reads CASSLLPENIQYF. The CDR3 bases are TGTGCCAGCAGCTTATTGCCAGAAAACATTCAGTACTTC. The chain uses TRBV7-3 and TRBJ2-4; D is ambiguous. V lost 2 bases and J lost 5, with 7 bases in between. The CDR3 loop spans 13 amino acids. CDR1 is SGHTA, CDR2 FQGTGA, per germline.

The genes are TRBV28 and TRBJ2-7; 8 bases fit TRBD2. Germline V gene sequence: CDR1 MDHEN, CDR2 SYDVKM. Trimming at V came to 5 bases and at J to 2 bases, leaving 11 bases not matched to a gene. CDR3 length: 16 amino acids. This CDR3 reads CASSPLGSGMPYEQYF. The CDR3, as DNA: TGTGCCAGCAGTCCCTTGGGTAGCGGGATGCCCTACGAGCAGTACTTC.

This clonotype has more than one count but fewer than ten. This chain links TRBV7-9 with TRBJ1-1, with D unresolved. CDR3 length: 14 residues. Germline assignment: CDR1 SEHNR and CDR2 FQNEAQ (reference sequence). V shed 7 bases and J shed 1 base, with 13 bases lying between them. DNA of the CDR3: TGTGCCAGCATTGCGGTCGTGCGGAACACTGAAGCTTTCTTT. This translates into CASIAVVRNTEAFF.

This clonotype was recorded at least ten times. This chain uses TRBV6-6 with TRBJ1-4, with D possibly being TRBD1 (5 bases). Per germline, CDR1 MNHNY and CDR2 SVGAGI (reference sequence). Deletions cut 6 bases from V and 2 bases from J, with 16 bases between. This CDR3 region has 16 residues. The CDR3 DNA sequence: TGTGCCAGCAGGCCTAACCCCGGGGCCACTAATGAAAAACTGTTTTTT. Encoded protein: CASRPNPGATNEKLFF.

The chain uses TRBV28 and TRBJ1-1; the match to TRBD1 covers 9 bases. Germline values: CDR1 MDHEN, CDR2 SYDVKM. With 5 bases clipped from V and 4 bases from J, the junction kept 5 bases outside the gene matches. This CDR3 region has 14 residues. CDR3 sequence (DNA): TGTGCCAGCAGTATCGGACAGGGGATCACTGAAGCTTTCTTT. Its translation is CASSIGQGITEAFF.

This clonotype was observed many times. The J gene is TRBJ2-1, the V gene TRBV6-6; 8 bases agree with TRBD1. Germline V gives CDR1 MNHNY, CDR2 SVGAGI (reference sequence). With 6 bases clipped from V and 8 bases from J, the junction kept 3 bases outside the gene matches. This CDR3 has 12 amino acids. The CDR3 DNA is TGTGCCAGCAGGACAGGGGTGGATGAGCAGTTCTTC. Translation: CASRTGVDEQFF.

The table lists this clonotype with many counts. The chain carries TRBV7-9 and TRBJ2-3; 7 positions match TRBD2. Looked up from germline, CDR1 is SEHNR and CDR2 is FQNEAQ (reference sequence). CDR3 length equals 16 residues. V lost 1 base to trimming and J lost 6 bases; unmatched junction nucleotides: 10. In DNA, the CDR3 is TGTGCCAGCAGCTTAGGACGGGGTCGAGCGGGGGATACGCAGTATTTT. Translating it yields CASSLGRGRAGDTQYF.